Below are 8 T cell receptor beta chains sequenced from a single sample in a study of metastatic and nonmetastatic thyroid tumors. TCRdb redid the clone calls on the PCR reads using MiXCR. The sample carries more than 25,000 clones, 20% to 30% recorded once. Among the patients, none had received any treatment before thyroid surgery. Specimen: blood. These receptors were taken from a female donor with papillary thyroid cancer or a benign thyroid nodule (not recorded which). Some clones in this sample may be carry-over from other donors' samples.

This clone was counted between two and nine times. CDR3 amino acids: CAISESRSGTEAFF. CDR3 coding DNA: TGTGCCATCAGTGAGTCGAGGTCCGGGACTGAAGCTTTCTTT. The V gene is TRBV10-3, the J gene TRBJ1-1; D unclear. Germline CDR1 is ENHRY and CDR2 is SYGVKD. CDR3 length equals 14 residues. With 0 bases removed from V and 5 bases from J, the gap between germline ends came to 10 bases.

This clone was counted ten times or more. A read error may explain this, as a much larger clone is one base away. The CDR3: CASKATGTSNQPQYF. The CDR3 nucleotides read TGTGCCAGCAAAGCCACAGGGACAAGCAATCAGCCCCAGTATTTT. The chain links TRBV6-1 to TRBJ1-5, with D perhaps matching TRBD1 (6 bases). The DNA matches TRBJ2-3 better at its end, which makes the J call doubtful. In germline, CDR1 is MNHNS, CDR2 SASEGT. This CDR3 is built from 15 residues.

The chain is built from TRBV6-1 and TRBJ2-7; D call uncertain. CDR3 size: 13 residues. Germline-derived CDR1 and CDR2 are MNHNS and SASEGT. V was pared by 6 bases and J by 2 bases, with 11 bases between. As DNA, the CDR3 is TGTGCCAGCAGAACCCGGATGGCCTACGAGCAGTACTTC. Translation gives CASRTRMAYEQYF.

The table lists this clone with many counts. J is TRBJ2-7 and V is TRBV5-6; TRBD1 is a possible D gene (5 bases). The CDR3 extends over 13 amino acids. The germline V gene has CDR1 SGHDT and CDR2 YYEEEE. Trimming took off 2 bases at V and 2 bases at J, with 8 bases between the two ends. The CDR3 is CASSFTGTYEQYF. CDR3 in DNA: TGTGCCAGCAGCTTCACAGGTACCTACGAGCAGTACTTC.

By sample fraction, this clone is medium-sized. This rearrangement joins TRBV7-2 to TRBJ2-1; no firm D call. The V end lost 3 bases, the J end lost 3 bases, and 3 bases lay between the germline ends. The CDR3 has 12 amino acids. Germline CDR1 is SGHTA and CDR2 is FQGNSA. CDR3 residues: CASSFFYNEQFF. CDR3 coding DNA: TGTGCCAGCAGCTTCTTCTACAATGAGCAGTTCTTC.

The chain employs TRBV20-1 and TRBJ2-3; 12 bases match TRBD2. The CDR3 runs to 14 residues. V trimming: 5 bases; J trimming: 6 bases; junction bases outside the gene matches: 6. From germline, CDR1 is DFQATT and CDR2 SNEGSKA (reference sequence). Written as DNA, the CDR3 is TGCAGTGCTCGACTAGCGGGAGTAGTGGATACGCAGTATTTT. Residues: CSARLAGVVDTQYF.

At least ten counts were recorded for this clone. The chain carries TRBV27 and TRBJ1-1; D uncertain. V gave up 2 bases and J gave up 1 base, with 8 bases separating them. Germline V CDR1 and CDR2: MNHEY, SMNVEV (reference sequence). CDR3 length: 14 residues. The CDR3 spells CASSLIGGNTEAFF. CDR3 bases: TGTGCCAGCAGTTTAATAGGCGGGAACACTGAAGCTTTCTTT.

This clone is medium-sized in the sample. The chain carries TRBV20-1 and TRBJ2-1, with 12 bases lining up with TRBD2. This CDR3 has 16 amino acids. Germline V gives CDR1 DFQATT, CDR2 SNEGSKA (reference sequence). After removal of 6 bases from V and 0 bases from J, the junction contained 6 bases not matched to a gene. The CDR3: CSARTSGTRSYNEQFF. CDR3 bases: TGCAGTGCGCGGACTAGCGGGACACGCTCCTACAATGAGCAGTTCTTC.